The 23 T cell receptor beta chains given below trace back to one sample, sequenced in a study of cytomegalovirus exposure and HLA in healthy donors. A multiplex PCR was run with 60 Vbeta primers and 13 Jbeta primers. Libraries were prepared by immunoSEQ multiplex PCR; TCRdb keeps only in-frame clonotypes and omits some of them. The sample yields about 150,000 clones, 75% to 85% seen once. Sequencing was performed on PBMCs. These receptors were taken from a man in his fifties in good health and CMV-seropositive.

V is TRBV5-6 and J is TRBJ2-1; TRBD2 aligns across 8 bases. With 0 bases clipped from V and 0 bases from J, the junction kept 2 bases outside the gene matches. The CDR3 is 16 amino acids. CDR1 and CDR2 from the germline V gene are SGHDT and YYEEEE. The DNA for the CDR3 is TGTGCCAGCAGCTTGGTAGGGACTAGCTCCTACAATGAGCAGTTCTTC. It yields the protein CASSLVGTSSYNEQFF.

As for this clone: Other DNA sequences within the sample encode an identical CDR3. The V call is TRBV27, the J call TRBJ2-3; 10 bases map to TRBD2. After removal of 6 bases from V and 0 bases from J, the junction contained 0 bases not matched to a gene. Germline V gene data show CDR1 as MNHEY and CDR2 as SMNVEV (reference sequence). The CDR3 covers 14 residues. Here the CDR3 DNA reads TGTGCCAGCAGGGGACTAGCGAGCACAGATACGCAGTATTTT. Translated, it gives CASRGLASTDTQYF.

The chain employs TRBV5-4 and TRBJ2-2; 10 bases map to TRBD2. The CDR3 runs 16 residues. Germline assignment: CDR1 SGHNT and CDR2 YYREEE (reference sequence). V lost 3 bases, J lost 0 bases, and 2 bases stayed unmatched. CDR3 sequence reads: CASSWGLASNTGELFF. The DNA for the CDR3 is TGTGCCAGCAGCTGGGGACTAGCGTCGAACACCGGGGAGCTGTTTTTT.

The rearrangement joins TRBV7-8 to TRBJ2-7, with a weak D call TRBD2 (5 bases). The germline V and J ends were trimmed by 0 bases and 5 bases, with 11 bases remaining between them. CDR3 length equals 14 residues. In germline, CDR1 is SGHVS, CDR2 FQNEAQ. For the CDR3, the DNA is TGTGCCAGCAGCTTAGCTAGACGGGGTGACGAGCAGTACTTC. The encoded protein is CASSLARRGDEQYF. The variable domain in full, with the rest retrieved from reference TRBV7-8 and TRBJ2-7, is GAGVSQSPRYKVAKRGQDVALRCDPISGHVSLFWYQQALGQGPEFLTYFQNEAQLDKSGLPSDRFFAERPEGSVSTLKIQRTQQEDSAVYLCASSLARRGDEQYFGPGTRLTVT.

This clone was counted once. The chain has TRBV19 and TRBJ2-6, with 9 bases aligning to TRBD1. The CDR3 spans 16 residues. CDR1 LNHDA and CDR2 SQIVND come from the germline V gene (reference sequence). The V segment lost 6 bases and the J segment 0 bases; nucleotides outside the gene matches: 3. CDR3 in amino acids: CASRTGGFSGANVLTF. The CDR3 DNA reads TGTGCCAGTAGGACAGGGGGATTCTCTGGGGCCAACGTCCTGACTTTC. Together with reference TRBV19 and TRBJ2-6, the CDR3 gives the full variable domain: DGGITQSPKYLFRKEGQNVTLSCEQNLNHDAMYWYRQDPGQGLRLIYYSQIVNDFQKGDIAEGYSVSREKKESFPLTVTSAQKNPTAFYLCASRTGGFSGANVLTFGAGSRLTVL.

The chain is built from TRBV13 and TRBJ2-3; no clear D gene. With 1 base removed from V and 6 bases from J, the gap between germline ends came to 11 bases. CDR1 is PRHDT and CDR2 is FYEKMQ in the germline V gene (reference sequence). The CDR3 totals 14 residues. The CDR3 loop reads CASSLALVRDTQYF. CDR3 coding DNA: TGTGCCAGCAGCTTAGCTCTTGTCCGTGATACGCAGTATTTT.

The CDR3, as DNA: TGTGCCAGCAGAAGGCAGGCCGCCAGCGGGGAGCTGTTTTTT. Translation gives CASRRQAASGELFF. The rearrangement links TRBV14 to TRBJ2-2; D not resolved. Germline V gene lookup returns CDR1 SGHDN and CDR2 FVKESK. The V end lost 6 bases, the J end lost 7 bases, and 15 bases lay between the germline ends. CDR3 size: 14 residues.

The chain has TRBV27 and TRBJ2-5, with 8 bases matching TRBD2. Germline CDR1 and CDR2: MNHEY and SMNVEV (reference sequence). CDR3 length: 15 residues. Germline trimming cut 5 bases from V and 5 bases from J; bases unmatched to any gene: 10. The DNA of the CDR3 is TGTGCCAGCAGTCGAAATAGCGGGATAAGGGAGACCCAGTACTTC. Translation: CASSRNSGIRETQYF.

This clone is a singleton in its sample. The genes are TRBV6-5 and TRBJ1-2, with 9 positions matching TRBD1. Germline trimming cut 2 bases from V and 6 bases from J; bases unmatched to any gene: 10. Germline lookup yields CDR1 MNHEY and CDR2 SVGAGI. The CDR3 spans 16 residues. This chain's CDR3 is CASSYLPLTGGDGYTF. In DNA, the CDR3 is TGTGCCAGCAGTTACCTCCCCCTCACAGGGGGCGATGGCTACACCTTC.

The chain carries TRBV5-4 and TRBJ2-1; the D gene is possibly TRBD2 (6 bases). V was pared by 0 bases and J by 7 bases, with 17 bases between. This CDR3 contains 16 residues. CDR1 and CDR2 from the germline V gene are SGHNT and YYREEE (reference sequence). CDR3 in DNA: TGTGCCAGCAGCTTGGGGGGCAGGATGGGAGGTAATGAGCAGTTCTTC. It specifies CASSLGGRMGGNEQFF.

The chain recombines TRBV6-5 with TRBJ1-1, with D uncertain. The CDR3 totals 15 residues. V lost 4 bases, J lost 4 bases, and 16 bases lay in between. CDR1 and CDR2 from the germline V gene are MNHEY and SVGAGI. CDR3 in DNA: TGTGCCAGCAGTTTTAGTTGGGTGAGGAGCACTGAAGCTTTCTTT. Amino acids: CASSFSWVRSTEAFF.

The V gene is TRBV7-9, the J gene TRBJ1-2; D is perhaps TRBD1 (5 bases). In germline, CDR1 is SEHNR, CDR2 FQNEAQ (reference sequence). V lost 1 base, J lost 7 bases, and 10 bases lay in between. The CDR3 consists of 13 residues. CDR3 region: CASSLEQAVGYTF. CDR3 in DNA: TGTGCCAGCAGCTTAGAACAGGCAGTTGGCTACACCTTC.

The chain is built from TRBV5-5 and TRBJ2-7, with 9 bases identical to TRBD1. Germline V gives CDR1 SGHKS, CDR2 YYEKEE (reference sequence). The CDR3 has 16 amino acids. Losses at the gene ends were 2 bases for V and 2 bases for J; bases not matched to a gene: 8. In nucleotides, the CDR3 is TGTGCCAGCAGCTTTTACCGGGACAGGGATCCCTACGAGCAGTACTTC. Protein: CASSFYRDRDPYEQYF.

The chain is built from TRBV28 and TRBJ1-5, with D perhaps TRBD1 (6 bases). V was clipped by 4 bases and J by 0 bases, with 13 bases between them. CDR3 length: 16 amino acids. Germline V gene sequence: CDR1 MDHEN, CDR2 SYDVKM. This chain's CDR3 is CASSYGTPYSNQPQHF. DNA for the CDR3: TGTGCCAGCAGTTACGGGACACCGTATAGCAATCAGCCCCAGCATTTT.

V and J are TRBV19 and TRBJ2-1; 10 positions agree with TRBD2. With V trimmed by 4 bases and J by 1 base, 1 base remained unmatched. Germline CDR1 and CDR2: LNHDA and SQIVND (reference sequence). The CDR3 loop spans 15 amino acids. CDR3 region: CASSKTSGSYNEQFF. CDR3 nucleotide sequence: TGTGCCAGTAGTAAGACTAGCGGGTCCTACAATGAGCAGTTCTTC.

The J gene is TRBJ1-2, the V gene TRBV5-1; 8 nucleotides line up with TRBD1. Germline V CDR1 and CDR2: SGHRS, YFSETQ. The CDR3 is 14 amino acids. The J segment lost 4 bases and the V segment lost 2 bases, leaving 4 bases of the junction unmatched. This chain's CDR3 is CASSFGQGAYGYTF. CDR3 DNA sequence: TGCGCCAGCAGCTTCGGACAGGGTGCCTATGGCTACACCTTC.

The V call is TRBV9, the J call TRBJ2-5; 10 bases match TRBD2. The end of the DNA aligns better with TRBJ2-7, so the J call may be wrong. CDR1 is SGDLS and CDR2 is YYNGEE in the germline V gene. This CDR3 spans 15 amino acids. The CDR3 here is CASSVGPSGSYEQYF. The CDR3 DNA follows: TGTGCCAGCAGCGTAGGCCCTAGCGGGAGCTACGAGCAGTACTTC.

The chain links TRBV11-1 to TRBJ2-4; 11 nucleotides match TRBD2. Trimming removed 5 bases from V and 2 bases from J; junction bases left unmatched: 11. CDR3 size: 18 residues. Germline CDR1 and CDR2: SGHAT and FQDESV (reference sequence). The CDR3: CASSPITSGSGSKNIQYF. DNA for the CDR3: TGTGCCAGCAGCCCGATAACTAGCGGGAGTGGATCCAAAAACATTCAGTACTTC.

The chain couples TRBV18 to TRBJ2-7, with a weak D call TRBD2 (6 bases). The CDR3 has 18 residues. Between the trimmed V and J ends, which lost 2 bases and 3 bases, there was a span of 23 bases. Germline-derived CDR1 and CDR2 are KGHSH and LQKENI. Written as DNA, the CDR3 is TGTGCCAGCTCACCAATTTTTTCTACGAGGGAGGTTAACTACGAGCAGTACTTC. This gives the protein CASSPIFSTREVNYEQYF.

In this sample, this clone turned up a few times. The chain recombines TRBV28 with TRBJ2-2, with a possible D match to TRBD1 (5 bases). Germline V gene sequence: CDR1 MDHEN, CDR2 SYDVKM. Deletions cut 5 bases from V and 6 bases from J, with 19 bases between. The CDR3 length is 16 residues. CDR3 sequence reads: CASSDPGREGSGELFF. CDR3 DNA: TGTGCCAGCAGTGACCCAGGCAGGGAAGGTTCCGGGGAGCTGTTTTTT.

The V and J genes are TRBV7-2 and TRBJ1-5; 8 bases map to TRBD1. From germline, CDR1 is SGHTA and CDR2 FQGNSA. V lost 2 bases, J lost 0 bases, and 6 bases stayed unmatched. This CDR3 has 17 amino acids. CDR3 region: CASSLLRGLDSNQPQHF. The CDR3 nucleotides are TGTGCCAGCAGCTTACTCAGGGGGCTTGATAGCAATCAGCCCCAGCATTTT.

V and J are TRBV6-6 and TRBJ2-3; 9 positions agree with TRBD2. This CDR3 comprises 16 residues. Unmatched junction bases numbered 10, after V lost 5 bases and J lost 4 bases. CDR1 and CDR2 from the germline V gene are MNHNY and SVGAGI (reference sequence). The CDR3 DNA follows: TGTGCCAGCAGTCAGATAGCGGGAGAGGGGCCAGATACGCAGTATTTT. This gives the protein CASSQIAGEGPDTQYF.

This rearrangement joins TRBV9 to TRBJ2-5; 11 bases line up with TRBD2. The trim removed 3 bases at V and 5 bases at J, leaving 6 bases unmatched. There are 15 residues in the CDR3. CDR1 is SGDLS, CDR2 YYNGEE, per germline. CDR3 region: CASSGGGLAAETQYF. The CDR3 nucleotides are TGTGCCAGCAGCGGAGGGGGACTAGCGGCGGAGACCCAGTACTTC.